This T cell receptor (beta chain) was sequenced for a study of Ad26.COV2.S vaccination and SARS-CoV-2 variants. Notes on this clone: As yet, its antigen is unknown.

Germline V CDR1 and CDR2: MNHEY, SMNVEV (reference sequence). The CDR3 runs 17 residues. The V gene lost 3 bases and the J gene lost 2 bases, with 20 bases spanning the gap. Treatment of the sample: around 19 received Ad26.COV2.S at low or high dose, single or two shots; about 5 received placebo; per-sample allocation not given. Day 63 following the first vaccine or placebo injection was when the samples were taken. Whole-study findings and limits: Following vaccination, spike-specific CD8+ and CD4+ T cell responses reportedly exhibited substantial breadth. Measurements of TCR breadth and depth may have given underestimates of the total T cell responses.

TCRdb's table, derived via immunoSEQ multiplex PCR, lists solely in-frame clones and lacks some. The sample has a few hundred thousand clones, about 92% seen once. The chain couples TRBV27 to TRBJ2-7, with D unresolved. The receptor's source is a person aged 18 to 59 who received the Ad26.COV2.S COVID-19 vaccine or a placebo. The material was peripheral blood, obtained in a trial of Ad26.COV2.S vaccine versus placebo. The CDR3 sequence is CASSFKGQLQWTYEQYF. CDR3 coding DNA: TGTGCCAGCAGTTTCAAGGGCCAACTCCAGTGGACCTACGAGCAGTACTTC.